One and the same sample provided the 15 T cell receptor beta chains below, sequenced in a study of blood T cell repertoires in COVID-19. Only in-frame clones appear in the TCRdb table, and some are missing; sequencing was by immunoSEQ multiplex PCR. The sample records 60,000 to 85,000 clones, over 70% being singletons. Sequenced: peripheral blood. The receptors stem from a man in his 70s with acute or convalescent COVID-19.

The genes are TRBV4-1 and TRBJ1-2; possibly TRBD1 for D (6 bases). The CDR3 runs to 16 residues. The V end lost 0 bases, the J end lost 7 bases, and 18 bases lay between the germline ends. From germline, CDR1 is MGHRA and CDR2 YSYEKL. The CDR3 protein is CASSQDPTAQGSGYTF. CDR3 in DNA: TGCGCCAGCAGCCAAGACCCCACTGCCCAGGGGAGTGGCTACACCTTC.

This clone was seen once. The chain carries TRBV19 and TRBJ1-4, with 8 nucleotides matching TRBD1. V was pared by 7 bases and J by 7 bases, with 11 bases of the junction left unmatched. The CDR3 runs to 15 residues. In germline, CDR1 is LNHDA, CDR2 SQIVND (reference sequence). This chain's CDR3 is CASIEEDRVFEKLFF. The CDR3 bases are TGTGCCAGTATAGAGGAGGACAGGGTGTTTGAAAAACTGTTTTTT.

V is TRBV29-1 and J is TRBJ2-4; TRBD1 might be the D (6 bases). CDR1 is SQVTM, CDR2 ANQGSEA, per germline. The V gene lost 6 bases and the J gene lost 3 bases, with 15 bases spanning the gap. This CDR3 region has 14 residues. CDR3 residues: CSVESAGVKNIQYF. DNA for the CDR3: TGCAGCGTCGAGAGCGCAGGGGTCAAAAACATTCAGTACTTC. Complete variable domain (other parts from reference TRBV29-1 and TRBJ2-4): SAVISQKPSRDICQRGTSLTIQCQVDSQVTMMFWYRQQPGQSLTLIATANQGSEATYESGFVIDKFPISRPNLTFSTLTVSNMSPEDSSIYLCSVESAGVKNIQYFGAGTRLSVL.

The gene calls are TRBV19 and TRBJ2-7; D is undetermined. Deletions cut 4 bases from V and 2 bases from J, with 12 bases between. Looked up from germline, CDR1 is LNHDA and CDR2 is SQIVND (reference sequence). CDR3 length: 14 residues. The DNA of the CDR3 is TGTGCCAGTAGTACCCGACACAATGCCTACGAGCAGTACTTC. Translation gives CASSTRHNAYEQYF.

This sequence joins TRBV7-8 and TRBJ1-2, with TRBD1 matching over 7 bases. The CDR3 totals 14 residues. The junction had 2 bases not matched to a gene; V was cut back by 0 bases and J by 4 bases. Germline V gives CDR1 SGHVS, CDR2 FQNEAQ. CDR3 nucleotides: TGTGCCAGCAGCTTAGCGGGACAGTCCTATGGCTACACCTTC. Amino acids: CASSLAGQSYGYTF.

The V and J genes are TRBV7-9 and TRBJ2-5, with D unresolved. V lost 0 bases and J lost 0, with 8 bases in between. Germline-derived CDR1 and CDR2 are SEHNR and FQNEAQ (reference sequence). The CDR3 has 15 amino acids. DNA for the CDR3: TGTGCCAGCAGCTTAGCGGCGGCTAACCAAGAGACCCAGTACTTC. Amino acids: CASSLAAANQETQYF.

This chain connects TRBV5-8 to TRBJ1-2, with 8 bases that match TRBD1. Unmatched junction bases numbered 4, after V lost 0 bases and J lost 3 bases. The CDR3 extends over 15 amino acids. Per the germline V gene, CDR1 is SGHTS and CDR2 is YDEGEE. CDR3 sequence reads: CASSLGRGRDYGYTF. The CDR3 bases are TGTGCCAGCAGCTTGGGCAGGGGGCGCGACTATGGCTACACCTTC.

This clone was observed a few times. The V and J genes are TRBV5-1 and TRBJ2-6; tentatively, D is TRBD1 (5 bases). This CDR3 is built from 15 residues. Germline V gives CDR1 SGHRS, CDR2 YFSETQ. V lost 1 base and J lost 2, with 7 bases in between. CDR3 in DNA: TGCGCCAGCAGCTTGATGGGGCCTGGGGCCAACGTCCTGACTTTC. The encoded protein is CASSLMGPGANVLTF.

V and J are TRBV10-1 and TRBJ2-7; D perhaps matches TRBD1 (6 bases). The CDR3 contains 16 residues. V was shortened by 0 bases and J by 6 bases, with 18 bases between the two germline ends. Germline loops: CDR1 WNHNN, CDR2 SYGVQD (reference sequence). The CDR3 region is CASSESTTGTSREQYF. The CDR3 region has the DNA TGCGCCAGCAGTGAGTCGACTACCGGGACATCCCGCGAGCAGTACTTC.

The table lists this clone with a few counts. The rearrangement joins TRBV18 to TRBJ1-1, with D tentatively TRBD1 (5 bases). Trimming took off 7 bases at V and 4 bases at J, with 7 bases between the two ends. Germline V lookup: CDR1 KGHSH, CDR2 LQKENI. This CDR3 spans 11 amino acids. The CDR3 bases are TGTGCCAGCTTCGGGGGCACTGAAGCTTTCTTT. Protein product: CASFGGTEAFF.

The chain is built from TRBV5-1 and TRBJ1-3; D is uncertain. CDR3 length equals 15 residues. With 1 base removed from V and 0 bases from J, the gap between germline ends came to 8 bases. CDR1 and CDR2 from the germline V gene are SGHRS and YFSETQ. The CDR3 sequence is CASSLWTGSGNTIYF. In DNA form, the CDR3 reads TGCGCCAGCAGCTTGTGGACTGGCTCTGGAAACACCATATATTTT.

Notes on this clone: One end of the junction is discordant with germline, which a read error may explain. The chain uses TRBV27 and TRBJ1-1, with D hard to call. The CDR3 sequence is 15 residues long. CDR1 and CDR2 from the germline V gene are MNHEY and SMNVEV (reference sequence). CDR3 protein: CASSLWGGLNTEAFF. The DNA for the CDR3 is TGTGCCAGTAGTTTATGGGGAGGATTAAACACTGAAGCTTTCTTT.

This clone turned up a few times. In DNA, the CDR3 is TGTGCCAGCAGCACCATCGACAGGGGGCCGGGTCAGCCCCAGCATTTT. This gives the protein CASSTIDRGPGQPQHF. V gene TRBV7-8 combines with J gene TRBJ1-5, with TRBD1 matching 10 bases. There are 16 residues in the CDR3. The germline V gene has CDR1 SGHVS and CDR2 FQNEAQ. V shed 5 bases, J shed 6 bases, and the junction held 10 bases outside the gene matches.

The V call is TRBV24-1, the J call TRBJ2-5, with 11 positions matching TRBD1. Per germline, CDR1 KGHDR and CDR2 SFDVKD. With V trimmed by 0 bases and J by 4 bases, 3 bases remained unmatched. The length of the CDR3 is 16 residues. This CDR3 is CATSDLGTGGRETQYF. The CDR3 nucleotides are TGTGCCACCAGTGATTTGGGGACAGGGGGAAGAGAGACCCAGTACTTC.

The genes are TRBV2 and TRBJ2-5, with D possibly matching TRBD2 (6 bases). V lost 6 bases and J 5 bases, leaving 25 bases between the germline ends. Germline V gene data show CDR1 as SNHLY and CDR2 as FYNNEI. The CDR3 consists of 17 residues. Written as DNA, the CDR3 is TGTGCCAGCAGCTATAGAGGGGCTATATGGGCGGGGGAGACCCAGTACTTC. This encodes CASSYRGAIWAGETQYF. The complete variable domain, with remaining parts taken from reference TRBV2 and TRBJ2-5, reads EPEVTQTPSHQVTQMGQEVILRCVPISNHLYFYWYRQILGQKVEFLVSFYNNEISEKSEIFDDQFSVERPDGSNFTLKIRSTKLEDSAMYFCASSYRGAIWAGETQYFGPGTRLLVL.